This entry describes one T cell receptor beta chain. The sample is drawn from a study of shared clonotypes between healthy human individuals. Study in general: Donors consisted of a couple of women and a few men between 18 and 49.

In the original analysis: ImmunoSEQ sequences covered only the junction and lacked quality scores; filtering therefore differed. Assay used: immunoSEQ multiplex PCR; TCRdb lists only in-frame clones, some missing. The D gene and trimming were derived from the DNA, and the V and J assignments and clone size from that table. This table has over 850,000 clones, approximately 80% appearing once. Everyone who donated was a Caucasian adult who lived in Nashville, Tennessee. A CD45RA+ naive subset and a CD45RA-negative memory subset were split from CD4+ cells. The receptor's source is a man aged 18 to 30 in good health. Some clones in this sample may be carry-over from other donors' samples. Sequencing used memory CD4+ T cells from PBMCs. Subset of the sample: CD45RA-negative fraction.

In nucleotides, the CDR3 is TGTGCCAGCAGCTTAGTTACGGGTGGGGATACGCAGTATTTT. Translated: CASSLVTGGDTQYF. The rearrangement uses TRBV11-2 and TRBJ2-3; D remains unclear. The germline V and J ends were trimmed by 1 base and 6 bases, with 11 bases remaining between them. The CDR3 runs to 14 residues. The germline CDR1 and CDR2 sequences are SGHAT and FQNNGV.